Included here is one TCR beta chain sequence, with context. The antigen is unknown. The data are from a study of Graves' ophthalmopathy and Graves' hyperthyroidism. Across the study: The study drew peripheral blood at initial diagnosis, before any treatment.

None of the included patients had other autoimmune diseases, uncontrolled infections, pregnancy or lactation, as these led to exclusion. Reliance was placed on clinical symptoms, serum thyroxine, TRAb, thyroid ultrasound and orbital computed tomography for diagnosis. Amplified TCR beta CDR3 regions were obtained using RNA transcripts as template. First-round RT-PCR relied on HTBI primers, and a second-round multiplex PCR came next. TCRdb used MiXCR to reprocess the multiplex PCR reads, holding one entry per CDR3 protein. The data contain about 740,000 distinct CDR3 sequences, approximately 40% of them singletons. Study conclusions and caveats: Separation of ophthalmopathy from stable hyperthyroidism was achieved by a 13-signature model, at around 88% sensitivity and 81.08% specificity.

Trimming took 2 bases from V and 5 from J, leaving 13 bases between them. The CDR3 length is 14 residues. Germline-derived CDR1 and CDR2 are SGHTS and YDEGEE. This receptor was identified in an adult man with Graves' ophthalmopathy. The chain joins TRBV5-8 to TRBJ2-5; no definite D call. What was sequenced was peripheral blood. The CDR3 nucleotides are TGTGCCAGCAGCTTATCTCGCGCCACGGAGACCCAGTACTTC. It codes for CASSLSRATETQYF.